A single sample is the source of the 29 T cell receptor beta chains below, sequenced in a study of blood T cell repertoires in COVID-19. Assay used: immunoSEQ multiplex PCR; TCRdb lists only in-frame clones, some missing. The sample includes about 180,000 clones, 75% to 85% of them seen just once. Sequenced input: peripheral blood. Every receptor here comes from a human donor in a cohort sampled during active COVID-19.

This clone was seen once. The chain is built from TRBV10-3 and TRBJ2-1; maybe TRBD2 (6 bases). Per the germline V gene, CDR1 is ENHRY and CDR2 is SYGVKD. The CDR3 spans 17 residues. The V end lost 8 bases, the J end lost 4 bases, and 24 bases lay between the germline ends. The CDR3 reads CAIAPHGSGQDYNEQFF. DNA for the CDR3: TGTGCCATCGCCCCCCATGGTAGCGGCCAAGATTACAATGAGCAGTTCTTC.

The CDR3 sequence: CATSDSSQGVTGEQYF. DNA of the CDR3: TGTGCCACCAGTGACTCTTCACAGGGCGTCACGGGCGAGCAGTACTTC. The gene calls are TRBV24-1 and TRBJ2-7; D might be TRBD1 (6 bases). Germline CDR1 is KGHDR and CDR2 is SFDVKD. This CDR3 comprises 16 residues. Trimming cost V 4 bases and J 6 bases, with 21 bases left between them.

The V gene is TRBV28, the J gene TRBJ2-3; maybe TRBD2 (5 bases). Trimming took off 5 bases at V and 1 base at J, with 10 bases between the two ends. The CDR3 extends over 14 amino acids. CDR1 is MDHEN and CDR2 is SYDVKM in the germline V gene. The CDR3 loop is CASSGSPGTDTQYF. The CDR3 coding sequence is TGTGCCAGCAGTGGGAGTCCTGGCACAGATACGCAGTATTTT. Full variable domain (missing parts from reference TRBV28 and TRBJ2-3): DVKVTQSSRYLVKRTGEKVFLECVQDMDHENMFWYRQDPGLGLRLIYFSYDVKMKEKGDIPEGYSVSREKKERFSLILESASTNQTSMYLCASSGSPGTDTQYFGPGTRLTVL.

This chain links TRBV6-5 with TRBJ1-3; D gene unclear. The CDR3 loop spans 13 amino acids. Deletions cut 6 bases from V and 6 bases from J, with 12 bases between. In germline, CDR1 is MNHEY, CDR2 SVGAGI. The DNA of the CDR3 is TGTGCCAGCAGAAGAGATTCCTTAAACACCATATATTTT. It is translated as CASRRDSLNTIYF.

V gene TRBV4-2 combines with J gene TRBJ2-7, with 11 positions matching TRBD2. Trimming cost V 4 bases and J 3 bases; bases outside gene matches: 8. Germline CDR1 reads LGHNA; CDR2 reads YNFKEQ. The CDR3 runs to 16 residues. The CDR3 DNA is TGTGCCAGCAGCCCCTCGATACTAGCGGGAGACTACGAGCAGTACTTC. This gives the protein CASSPSILAGDYEQYF.

The V and J genes are TRBV5-6 and TRBJ1-2, with unresolved D. CDR1 is SGHDT, CDR2 YYEEEE, per germline. This CDR3 has 14 residues. The V end lost 2 bases, the J end lost 0 bases, and 8 bases lay between the germline ends. CDR3 coding DNA: TGTGCCAGCAGCTTTATGTCAGCTAACTATGGCTACACCTTC. Amino acid sequence: CASSFMSANYGYTF.

This sequence joins TRBV19 and TRBJ1-2; a weak D match, TRBD1 (5 bases). The V gene's germline CDR1 is LNHDA and CDR2 SQIVND (reference sequence). Trimming cost V 11 bases and J 2 bases, with 15 bases left between them. This CDR3 spans 13 amino acids. CDR3 sequence: CASGGVWNYGYTF. Written as DNA, the CDR3 is TGTGCCTCCGGGGGGGTGTGGAACTATGGCTACACCTTC.

CDR3 residues: CASSLNRNYGYTF. The CDR3 region has the DNA TGTGCCAGCAGTTTAAACAGGAACTATGGCTACACCTTC. V is TRBV27 and J is TRBJ1-2, with a possible D match to TRBD1 (5 bases). V was clipped by 2 bases and J by 2 bases, with 6 bases between them. Per the germline V gene, CDR1 is MNHEY and CDR2 is SMNVEV (reference sequence). The CDR3 is 13 amino acids.

The chain joins TRBV19 to TRBJ2-7; TRBD2 matches 11 bases. Germline-derived CDR1 and CDR2 are LNHDA and SQIVND (reference sequence). The CDR3 consists of 16 residues. The V and J ends lost 6 bases and 4 bases, in that order; junction bases with no gene match: 11. CDR3 DNA: TGTGCCAGTAGCCACCTAGCGGGAGGCACCTGGTACGAGCAGTACTTC. This codes for CASSHLAGGTWYEQYF.

CDR3 in DNA: TGTGCCAGCACCGACGACAGGACCGGGGAGCTGTTTTTT. This translates into CASTDDRTGELFF. J is TRBJ2-2 and V is TRBV7-2; tentatively, D is TRBD1 (6 bases). Germline loops: CDR1 SGHTA, CDR2 FQGNSA. The CDR3 runs 13 residues. V was pared by 7 bases and J by 5 bases, with 11 bases between.

The J gene is TRBJ1-2, the V gene TRBV10-3; the D is unclear. V was pared by 5 bases and J by 5 bases, with 18 bases between. The CDR3 runs 15 residues. CDR1 is ENHRY and CDR2 is SYGVKD in the germline V gene. For the CDR3, the DNA is TGTGCCATCAGTCCCCCTCGGGGTAATGGGTATGGCTACACCTTC. This gives the protein CAISPPRGNGYGYTF.

This chain connects TRBV19 to TRBJ1-6; tentative D call: TRBD1 (5 bases). CDR1 is LNHDA and CDR2 is SQIVND in the germline V gene (reference sequence). This CDR3 spans 17 amino acids. The germline V and J ends were trimmed by 3 bases and 6 bases, with 18 bases remaining between them. CDR3: CASSIRLGRVSNSPLHF. CDR3 DNA sequence: TGTGCCAGTAGTATCCGTCTGGGCAGGGTGAGTAATTCACCCCTCCACTTT.

The sample holds many counts of this clone. The J gene is TRBJ1-1, the V gene TRBV5-1; D is unresolved. Trimming shortened V by 4 bases and J by 1 base, and 11 bases separated the two germline ends. The germline V gene has CDR1 SGHRS and CDR2 YFSETQ. This CDR3 is 14 amino acids long. CDR3 loop: CASSPDGGNTEAFF. CDR3 nucleotides: TGCGCCAGCAGCCCGGACGGAGGGAACACTGAAGCTTTCTTT. The full variable domain, rest sourced from reference TRBV5-1 and TRBJ1-1, is KAGVTQTPRYLIKTRGQQVTLSCSPISGHRSVSWYQQTPGQGLQFLFEYFSETQRNKGNFPGRFSGRQFSNSRSEMNVSTLELGDSALYLCASSPDGGNTEAFFGQGTRLTVV.

This chain links TRBV27 with TRBJ1-5; the match to TRBD1 covers 8 bases. V was pared by 6 bases and J by 6 bases, with 10 bases of the junction left unmatched. Germline V gene data show CDR1 as MNHEY and CDR2 as SMNVEV (reference sequence). The CDR3 runs 15 residues. DNA of the CDR3: TGTGCCAGCAGAACCCAGGGGGCGCTGGGTCAGCCCCAGCATTTT. Translated: CASRTQGALGQPQHF.

This chain joins TRBV28 and TRBJ1-5; a possible D gene is TRBD1 (6 bases). The germline V and J ends were trimmed by 6 bases and 11 bases, with 29 bases remaining between them. This CDR3 is 17 amino acids long. Germline V lookup: CDR1 MDHEN, CDR2 SYDVKM. DNA for the CDR3: TGTGCCAGCAGCTCGCCCTTTTCTGGGGGCTCTACATGGGCCCAGCATTTT. It is translated as CASSSPFSGGSTWAQHF. Full variable domain (missing parts from reference TRBV28 and TRBJ1-5): DVKVTQSSRYLVKRTGEKVFLECVQDMDHENMFWYRQDPGLGLRLIYFSYDVKMKEKGDIPEGYSVSREKKERFSLILESASTNQTSMYLCASSSPFSGGSTWAQHFGDGTRLSIL.

The table lists this clone with a few counts. J is TRBJ2-3 and V is TRBV19; TRBD2 aligns across 11 bases. The CDR3 extends over 14 amino acids. V lost 7 bases to trimming and J lost 5 bases; unmatched junction nucleotides: 5. Germline CDR1 reads LNHDA; CDR2 reads SQIVND (reference sequence). CDR3 in amino acids: CASTLAGGEDTQYF. The CDR3, as DNA: TGTGCCAGTACCTTAGCGGGAGGGGAAGATACGCAGTATTTT.

This rearrangement joins TRBV18 to TRBJ2-4; 8 bases agree with TRBD2. Looked up from germline, CDR1 is KGHSH and CDR2 is LQKENI. The V segment lost 0 bases and the J segment 6 bases; nucleotides outside the gene matches: 7. The CDR3 consists of 16 residues. CDR3 nucleotide sequence: TGTGCCAGCTCACCACCCGCGGGGGGTCCCTCAAACATTCAGTACTTC. Translated: CASSPPAGGPSNIQYF.

The chain has TRBV19 and TRBJ1-3, with 7 bases aligning to TRBD1. CDR1 is LNHDA and CDR2 is SQIVND in the germline V gene (reference sequence). There are 14 residues in the CDR3. The junction had 5 bases not matched to a gene; V was cut back by 9 bases and J by 0 bases. The CDR3 region is CASHWDSSGNTIYF. CDR3 nucleotides: TGTGCCAGCCATTGGGACAGCTCTGGAAACACCATATATTTT.

As regards this clone: An end of the junction differs from the germline gene, which may be a read error. This chain connects TRBV27 to TRBJ2-7; TRBD2 aligns across 10 bases. The germline V gene has CDR1 MNHEY and CDR2 SMNVEV (reference sequence). The CDR3 length is 16 residues. CDR3 sequence reads: CASSFRSGGLSHEQYF. DNA for the CDR3: TGTGCCAGCAGTTTCCGTAGCGGGGGGCTCTCCCACGAGCAGTACTTC.

The chain carries TRBV19 and TRBJ1-3, with TRBD1 as a possible D gene (6 bases). Germline V gene data show CDR1 as LNHDA and CDR2 as SQIVND (reference sequence). The CDR3 sequence is 15 residues long. The V end was cut by 6 bases, the J end by 0 bases, with 12 bases between. The CDR3 is CASRKQGTSGNTIYF. The CDR3 DNA sequence: TGTGCCAGTAGAAAACAGGGAACCTCTGGAAACACCATATATTTT. The variable domain in full, completed from reference TRBV19 and TRBJ1-3, reads DGGITQSPKYLFRKEGQNVTLSCEQNLNHDAMYWYRQDPGQGLRLIYYSQIVNDFQKGDIAEGYSVSREKKESFPLTVTSAQKNPTAFYLCASRKQGTSGNTIYFGEGSWLTVV.

The V and J genes are TRBV19 and TRBJ1-1; D possibly corresponds to TRBD1 (5 bases). Germline V gives CDR1 LNHDA, CDR2 SQIVND (reference sequence). Trimming shortened V by 3 bases and J by 3 bases, and 20 bases separated the two germline ends. The CDR3 sequence is 17 residues long. The CDR3, as DNA: TGTGCCAGTAGTATCGGTAGGGCAGGGCTACGGGACACTGAAGCTTTCTTT. This codes for CASSIGRAGLRDTEAFF.

This sequence joins TRBV29-1 and TRBJ2-7; 10 nucleotides agree with TRBD2. The CDR3 has 16 amino acids. The trim removed 3 bases at V and 4 bases at J, leaving 12 bases unmatched. The germline gives CDR1 SQVTM, CDR2 ANQGSEA. CDR3 in amino acids: CSVDKAGLAGEYEQYF. CDR3 bases: TGCAGCGTTGACAAGGCTGGGCTAGCGGGAGAGTACGAGCAGTACTTC.

The gene calls are TRBV5-6 and TRBJ2-7; 9 nucleotides line up with TRBD1. V trimming: 0 bases; J trimming: 4 bases; junction bases outside the gene matches: 5. The length of the CDR3 is 15 residues. Germline CDR1 reads SGHDT; CDR2 reads YYEEEE. In DNA, the CDR3 is TGTGCCAGCAGCTTGGAGGTGACAGGGGGTTACGAGCAGTACTTC. Protein: CASSLEVTGGYEQYF.

This clone has a single count. The chain combines TRBV18 with TRBJ2-7, with 7 bases lining up with TRBD2. With V trimmed by 4 bases and J by 7 bases, 7 bases remained unmatched. Germline V gives CDR1 KGHSH, CDR2 LQKENI. This CDR3 spans 13 amino acids. CDR3 protein: CASSLTGGEEQYF. The CDR3 coding sequence is TGTGCCAGCTCACTAACGGGGGGAGAAGAGCAGTACTTC.

This clone was seen only once. This chain uses TRBV6-5 with TRBJ2-7, with TRBD2 matching 8 bases. J gave up 4 bases and V 6 bases, and 8 bases lay outside the gene matches. The CDR3 totals 14 residues. Germline loops: CDR1 MNHEY, CDR2 SVGAGI. CDR3 nucleotides: TGTGCCAGCAGCGGACTAGCTGGGGGGTACGAGCAGTACTTC. Protein product: CASSGLAGGYEQYF.

The rearrangement links TRBV6-4 to TRBJ2-3; 11 positions match TRBD2. Germline CDR1 is MRHNA and CDR2 is SNTAGT. V dropped 5 bases and J dropped 3; count of bases not matched to a gene: 7. There are 16 residues in the CDR3. In DNA, the CDR3 is TGTGCCAGCAGTCCCCTAGCGGGAGGTGGAACAGATACGCAGTATTTT. It yields the protein CASSPLAGGGTDTQYF.

The genes are TRBV15 and TRBJ2-6; D is perhaps TRBD2 (7 bases). The V and J ends lost 1 base and 0 bases respectively, with 13 bases between them. The CDR3 totals 18 residues. The V gene's germline CDR1 is LNHNV and CDR2 YYDKDF (reference sequence). The CDR3 region is CATSRGGGLFSGANVLTF. In nucleotides, the CDR3 is TGTGCCACCAGCAGAGGGGGGGGCTTATTCTCTGGGGCCAACGTCCTGACTTTC.

This clone was counted once. The chain joins TRBV18 to TRBJ1-3, with no clear D. Germline assignment: CDR1 KGHSH and CDR2 LQKENI. Trimming took 6 bases from V and 4 from J, leaving 10 bases between them. The CDR3 extends over 13 amino acids. The CDR3 DNA sequence: TGTGCCAGCTCTTCAGGTGGGGGAAACACCATATATTTT. Its protein is CASSSGGGNTIYF. The whole variable domain, filled in from reference TRBV18 and TRBJ1-3, reads NAGVMQNPRHLVRRRGQEARLRCSPMKGHSHVYWYRQLPEEGLKFMVYLQKENIIDESGMPKERFSAEFPKEGPSILRIQQVVRGDSAAYFCASSSGGGNTIYFGEGSWLTVV.

The rearrangement links TRBV3-1 (or the pseudogene TRBV3-2) to TRBJ2-1, with 7 bases matching TRBD2. Germline V gene data show CDR1 as LGHDT and CDR2 as YNNKEL (reference sequence). V shed 4 bases and J 6 bases; nucleotides not matched to a gene: 6. The CDR3 is made up of 14 amino acids. The CDR3 nucleotides read TGTGCCAGCAGCCTCACCTCGGGAGGCAATGAGCAGTTCTTC. Protein product: CASSLTSGGNEQFF.